Detailed here is one T cell receptor beta chain. This record belongs to a study of control samples from healthy donors and cancer patients. The repertoire was sequenced with immunoSEQ multiplex PCR; TCRdb's copy has only in-frame clones and lacks some. This table holds 130,000 or so clones, approximately 90% found once. Sequencing input: blood. The source is a man aged 50 to 60 in good health.

The CDR3 DNA is TGCGCCAGCAGTGAGTCCGGGTACCATACGCAGTATTTT. Its protein product is CASSESGYHTQYF. The chain combines TRBV10-1 with TRBJ2-3, with D hard to call. CDR3 size: 13 residues. V was shortened by 0 bases and J by 7 bases, with 8 bases between the two germline ends. Germline assignment: CDR1 WNHNN and CDR2 SYGVQD (reference sequence).